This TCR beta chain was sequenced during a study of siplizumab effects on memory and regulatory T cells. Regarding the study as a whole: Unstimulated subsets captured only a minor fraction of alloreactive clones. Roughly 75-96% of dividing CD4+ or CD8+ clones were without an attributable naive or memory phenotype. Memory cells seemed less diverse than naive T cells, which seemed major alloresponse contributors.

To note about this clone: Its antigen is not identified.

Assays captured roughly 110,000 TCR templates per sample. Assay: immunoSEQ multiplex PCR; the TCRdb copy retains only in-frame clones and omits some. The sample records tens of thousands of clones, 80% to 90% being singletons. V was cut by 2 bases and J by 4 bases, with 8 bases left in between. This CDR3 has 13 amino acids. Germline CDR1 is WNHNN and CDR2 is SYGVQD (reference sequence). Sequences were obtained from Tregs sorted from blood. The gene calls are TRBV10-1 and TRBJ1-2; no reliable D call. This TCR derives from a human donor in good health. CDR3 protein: CASSEGRFYGYTF. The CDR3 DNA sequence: TGCGCCAGCAGTGAGGGACGGTTCTATGGCTACACCTTC.